A selection of T cell receptor beta chains follows, all from one sample in a study of glioma-infiltrating T cells. TCRdb independently ran MiXCR on the multiplex PCR reads; one entry per CDR3 protein. This table holds 170,000 or so distinct CDR3 sequences, about 40% found once. Sequenced: glioma tissue, nonneoplastic brain tissue, or PBMCs (not recorded which). The source of these receptors is a human donor with low-grade glioma or glioblastoma, undergoing nonglioma brain surgery, or in good health (not recorded which). The CDR3 runs from the conserved cysteine through the conserved F or W. The D gene is left open where the match is weak. Part of the rows lack a size; the others show once, few, many or a class for expanded clones.

>NA|TRBV28|NA|TRBJ2-5
CASSYRRGGETQYF
TGTGCCAGCAGTTACAGGAGGGGTGGGGAGACCCAGTACTTC
>NA|TRBV10-3|NA|TRBJ2-3
CAISGSPDKQYF
TGTGCCATCAGTGGGTCGCCGGATAAGCAGTATTTT
>NA|TRBV2|many|TRBJ2-5
CASKTEGETQYF
TGTGCCAGCAAGACCGAGGGAGAGACCCAGTACTTC
>NA|TRBV20-1|many|TRBJ1-5
CSAIQGINQPQHF
TGCAGTGCTATACAGGGTATCAATCAGCCCCAGCATTTT
>TRBD1|TRBV30|few|TRBJ1-6
CAWTGGQGNSPLHF
TGTGCCTGGACCGGAGGACAGGGTAATTCACCCCTCCACTTT
>TRBD2|TRBV11-2|few|TRBJ2-1
CASSLGLADEQFF
TGTGCCAGCAGCTTAGGGCTAGCGGATGAGCAGTTCTTC
>NA|TRBV28|many|TRBJ1-2
CASSFAGYGYTF
TGTGCCAGCAGTTTCGCCGGCTATGGCTACACCTTC
>NA|TRBV2|many|TRBJ2-1
CASSEGGPEQFF
TGTGCCAGCAGTGAAGGCGGACCTGAGCAGTTCTTC
>NA|TRBV20-1|many|TRBJ2-3
CSARDPTRSDTQYF
TGCAGTGCTAGAGATCCGACTAGATCAGATACGCAGTATTTT
>NA|TRBV6-1|many|TRBJ2-7
CASSEARVSEQYF
TGTGCCAGCAGTGAAGCCAGGGTTAGCGAGCAGTACTTC
>NA|TRBV20-1|NA|TRBJ2-7
CSAQGGEVREQYF
TGCAGTGCTCAGGGTGGAGAGGTTAGGGAGCAGTACTTC
>NA|TRBV20-1|NA|TRBJ2-1
CSGTDPRNEQFF
TGCAGTGGGACAGACCCTAGGAATGAGCAGTTCTTC
>TRBD2|TRBV28|many|TRBJ2-3
CATLAGISTDTQYF
TGTGCCACCTTAGCGGGGATTAGCACAGATACGCAGTATTTT
>TRBD1|TRBV2|NA|TRBJ1-6
CASAGPGTGVAPYNSPLHF
TGTGCCAGCGCAGGGCCCGGGACAGGGGTAGCCCCCTATAATTCACCCCTCCACTTT
>NA|TRBV19|NA|TRBJ1-3
CASGGRVTGNTIYF
TGTGCCAGTGGAGGCAGGGTAACTGGAAACACCATATATTTT
>NA|TRBV29-1|many|TRBJ1-1
CSARGLRNTEAFF
TGCAGCGCGCGCGGACTCAGGAACACTGAAGCTTTCTTT
>NA|TRBV6-1|many|TRBJ2-2
CASHYSQGAGELFF
TGTGCCAGCCATTATAGTCAAGGGGCCGGGGAGCTGTTTTTT
>NA|TRBV19|NA|TRBJ1-1
CASSKAGLNTEAFF
TGTGCCAGTAGTAAGGCCGGGCTGAACACTGAAGCTTTCTTT
>NA|TRBV12-3/TRBV12-4|NA|TRBJ2-4
CASNKGTANIQYF
TGTGCCAGCAACAAGGGGACGGCAAACATTCAGTACTTC
>NA|TRBV20-1|many|TRBJ1-4
CSAREGYGGTANEKLFF
TGCAGTGCTAGGGAGGGTTACGGGGGTACAGCTAATGAAAAACTGTTTTTT
>NA|TRBV2|NA|TRBJ2-5
CASNQGAQETQYF
TGTGCCAGCAACCAAGGAGCTCAAGAGACCCAGTACTTC
>TRBD2|TRBV20-1|NA|TRBJ2-1
CSAQGEGGRANEQFF
TGCAGCGCTCAGGGAGAAGGCGGGAGGGCAAATGAGCAGTTCTTC
>NA|TRBV28|NA|TRBJ1-4
CASSFPGQRVERLFF
TGTGCCAGCAGTTTCCCCGGGCAGAGGGTGGAAAGACTGTTTTTT
>NA|TRBV20-1|NA|TRBJ2-1
CSARDAITYNEQFF
TGCAGTGCTAGAGATGCTATTACCTACAATGAGCAGTTCTTC
>NA|TRBV7-2|few|TRBJ2-7
CASSPQTGLYEQCF
TGTGCCAGCAGCCCCCAGACTGGCCTCTACGAGCAGTGCTTC
>TRBD2|TRBV3-1|many|TRBJ2-5
CASSQDLLAGKTQYF
TGTGCCAGCAGCCAAGATCTGCTAGCGGGAAAGACCCAGTACTTC
>NA|TRBV12-3/TRBV12-4|NA|TRBJ1-2
CASSLLQGYGYTF
TGTGCCAGCAGTTTACTACAGGGCTATGGCTACACCTTC